The clone carrying this TCR beta chain was detected many times. No antigen is known for it. All patients were untreated before thyroid surgery. This entry comes from a study of metastatic and nonmetastatic thyroid tumors. In the study overall: Repertoires of blood and of tissue (tumor or nodule) from malignant and benign thyroid patients were compared. General observations from the study: It was reportedly found that TCR beta diversity was significantly higher in malignant thyroid tumors than in benign nodules, a difference seen in both blood and tumor samples.

The germline V and J ends were trimmed by 10 bases and 4 bases, with 12 bases remaining between them. Germline CDR1 is SNHLY and CDR2 is FYNNEI. The CDR3 consists of 12 residues. TCRdb re-analyzed the PCR reads through MiXCR. Of over 25,000 clones listed, approximately 11% are singletons. Sequencing was done on a sample of blood. The sequence was collected from a female donor with papillary thyroid cancer or a benign thyroid nodule (not recorded which). Some clones in this sample may be carry-over from other donors' samples. The chain links TRBV2 to TRBJ2-3; D not resolved. For the CDR3, the DNA is TGTGCCACCTCCCTAAGGGCAGATACGCAGTATTTT. Its protein product is CATSLRADTQYF.